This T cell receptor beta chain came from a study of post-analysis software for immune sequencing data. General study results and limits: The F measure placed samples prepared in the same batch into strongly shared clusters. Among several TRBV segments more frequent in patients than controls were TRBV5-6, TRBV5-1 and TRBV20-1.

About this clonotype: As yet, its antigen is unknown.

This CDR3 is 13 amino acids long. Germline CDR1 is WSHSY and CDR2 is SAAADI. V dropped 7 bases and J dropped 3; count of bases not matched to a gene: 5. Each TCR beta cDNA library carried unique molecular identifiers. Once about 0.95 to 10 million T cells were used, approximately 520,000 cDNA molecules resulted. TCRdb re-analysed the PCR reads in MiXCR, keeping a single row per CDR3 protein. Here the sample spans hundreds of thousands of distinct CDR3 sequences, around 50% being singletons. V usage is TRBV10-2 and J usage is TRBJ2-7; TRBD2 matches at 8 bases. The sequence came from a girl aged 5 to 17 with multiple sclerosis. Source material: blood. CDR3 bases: TGCGCCAGCACGGGACTAGAAAGCTACGAGCAGTACTTC. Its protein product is CASTGLESYEQYF.